Sequencing of this TCR beta chain was carried out in a study of T cell responses to AZD1222 COVID-19 vaccine. General study points: Recipients of AZD1222 seropositive at baseline numbered only 6 or 7. Vaccine-associated CD4 TCRs spanned spike, dominant at 160-218 and 743-854. Nearly half of the spike-specific TCRs reportedly recognize variant regions that carry no mutations. Clonal diversity may have been underestimated, and the donors were mostly white British, with more females than males.

Clones were read by immunoSEQ multiplex PCR, and TCRdb kept only the in-frame ones, dropping some. The table has 140,000 to 150,000 clones, nearly 95% seen once. A remark on this clone: The target antigen is unknown.

The CDR3 runs to 13 residues. Germline CDR1 and CDR2: SGHRS and YFSETQ. V was shortened by 1 base and J by 1 base, with 5 bases between the two germline ends. This rearrangement joins TRBV5-1 to TRBJ2-5; D gene unclear. Source: peripheral blood, taken on day 0 of AZD1222 vaccination. The receptor was derived from an adult in good health. The CDR3 region is CASSLWPQETQYF. CDR3 DNA sequence: TGCGCCAGCAGCTTGTGGCCCCAAGAGACCCAGTACTTC.